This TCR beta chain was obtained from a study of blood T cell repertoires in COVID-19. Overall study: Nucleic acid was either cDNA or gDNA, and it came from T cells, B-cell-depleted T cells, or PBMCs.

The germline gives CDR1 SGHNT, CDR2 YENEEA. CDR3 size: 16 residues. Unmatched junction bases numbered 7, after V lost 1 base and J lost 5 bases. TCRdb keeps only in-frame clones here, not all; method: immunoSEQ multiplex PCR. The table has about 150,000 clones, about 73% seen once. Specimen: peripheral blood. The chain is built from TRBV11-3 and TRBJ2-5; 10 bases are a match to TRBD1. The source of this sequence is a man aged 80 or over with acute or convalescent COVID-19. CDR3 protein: CASSLGQGAPVETQYF. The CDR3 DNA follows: TGTGCCAGCAGCTTAGGACAGGGGGCGCCCGTGGAGACCCAGTACTTC.